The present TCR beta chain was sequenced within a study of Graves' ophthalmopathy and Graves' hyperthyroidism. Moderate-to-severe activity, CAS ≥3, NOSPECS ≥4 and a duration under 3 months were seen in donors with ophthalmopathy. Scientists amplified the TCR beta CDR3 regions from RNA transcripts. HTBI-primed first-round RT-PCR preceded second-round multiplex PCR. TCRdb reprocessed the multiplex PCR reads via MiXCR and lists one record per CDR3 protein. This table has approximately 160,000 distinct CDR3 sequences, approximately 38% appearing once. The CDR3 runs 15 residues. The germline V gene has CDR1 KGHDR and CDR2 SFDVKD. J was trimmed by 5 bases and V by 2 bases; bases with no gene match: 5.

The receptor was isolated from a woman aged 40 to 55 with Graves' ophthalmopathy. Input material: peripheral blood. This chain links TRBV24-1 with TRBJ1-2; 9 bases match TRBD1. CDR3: CATSDSGTGPYGYTF. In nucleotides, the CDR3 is TGTGCCACCAGTGATTCCGGGACAGGGCCGTATGGCTACACCTTC.